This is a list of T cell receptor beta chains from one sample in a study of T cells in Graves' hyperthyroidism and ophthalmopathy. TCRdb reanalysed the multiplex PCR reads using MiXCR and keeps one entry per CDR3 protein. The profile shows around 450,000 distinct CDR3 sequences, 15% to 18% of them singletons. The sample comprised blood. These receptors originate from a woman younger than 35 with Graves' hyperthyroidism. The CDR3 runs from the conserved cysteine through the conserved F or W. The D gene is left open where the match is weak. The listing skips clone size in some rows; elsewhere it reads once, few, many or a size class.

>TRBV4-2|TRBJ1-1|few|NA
CASSQAQGLIGAFF
TGTGCCAGCAGCCAAGCTCAGGGGTTAATCGGAGCTTTCTTT
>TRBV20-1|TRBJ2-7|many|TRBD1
CSARDLDRGPYEQYF
TGCAGTGCTAGAGATCTGGACAGGGGTCCCTACGAGCAGTACTTC
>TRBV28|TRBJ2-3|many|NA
CASSLSFSADTQYF
TGTGCCAGCAGTTTATCCTTTTCGGCTGATACGCAGTATTTT
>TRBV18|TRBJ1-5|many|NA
CASSRGSGGNQPQHF
TGTGCCAGCTCACGGGGTTCCGGAGGTAATCAGCCCCAGCATTTT
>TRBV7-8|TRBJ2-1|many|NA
CASSLISDKNNEQFF
TGTGCCAGCAGCTTAATATCGGACAAAAACAATGAGCAGTTCTTC
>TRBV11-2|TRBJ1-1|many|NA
CASNPLGSEAFF
TGTGCCAGCAACCCGCTAGGGAGTGAAGCTTTCTTT
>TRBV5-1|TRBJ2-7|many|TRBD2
CASSLAKTSVVYEQYF
TGCGCCAGCAGCTTGGCCAAGACTAGCGTGGTTTACGAGCAGTACTTC
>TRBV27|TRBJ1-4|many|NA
CASSLFFRDNEKLFF
TGTGCCAGCAGTTTATTCTTTAGGGATAATGAAAAACTGTTTTTT
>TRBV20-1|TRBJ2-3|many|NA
CSASPLQEDTQYF
TGCAGTGCTAGTCCGCTCCAGGAGGATACGCAGTATTTT
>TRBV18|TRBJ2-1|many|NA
CASSPDELVSLIGQFF
TGTGCCAGCTCACCAGACGAACTAGTCTCTTTGATAGGGCAGTTCTTC
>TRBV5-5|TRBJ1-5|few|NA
CASSLQAPSVANQPQHF
TGTGCCAGCAGCTTGCAAGCCCCAAGTGTAGCAAATCAGCCCCAGCATTTT
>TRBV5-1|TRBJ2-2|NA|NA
CASNWGAGELFF
TGCGCCAGCAATTGGGGTGCCGGGGAGCTGTTTTTT
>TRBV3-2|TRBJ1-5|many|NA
CASSHHKAGDSNQPQHF
TGTGCCAGCAGCCACCATAAGGCGGGGGATTCTAATCAGCCCCAGCATTTT
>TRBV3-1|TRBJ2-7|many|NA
CASSQENGPGTYEQYF
TGTGCCAGCAGCCAAGAGAACGGGCCAGGTACCTACGAGCAGTACTTC
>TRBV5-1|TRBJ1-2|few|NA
CASRSLSGANYGYTF
TGCGCCAGCAGATCCCTGTCGGGAGCTAACTATGGCTACACCTTC
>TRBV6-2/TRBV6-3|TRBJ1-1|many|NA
CASSSGGGGAEAFF
TGTGCCAGCAGCTCCGGTGGGGGTGGCGCTGAAGCTTTCTTT
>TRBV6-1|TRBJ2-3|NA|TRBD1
CASNRGQSYLTDTQYF
TGTGCCAGCAACCGGGGACAGTCCTATCTCACAGATACGCAGTATTTT
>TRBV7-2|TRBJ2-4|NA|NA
CASSLEPGTAATKNIQYF
TGTGCCAGCAGCCTGGAACCCGGGACGGCCGCAACCAAAAACATTCAGTACTTC
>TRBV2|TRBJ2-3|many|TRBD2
CASSETSGTRQYF
TGTGCCAGCAGTGAAACTAGCGGGACGAGGCAGTATTTT
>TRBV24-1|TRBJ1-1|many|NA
CATVGTGTEAFF
TGTGCCACCGTAGGGACGGGAACTGAAGCTTTCTTT
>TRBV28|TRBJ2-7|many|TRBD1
CASRSSSTGRYEQYF
TGTGCCAGCAGATCATCATCGACAGGGCGGTACGAGCAGTACTTC
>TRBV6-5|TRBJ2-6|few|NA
CANSYGWRRNSGANVLTF
TGTGCCAACAGTTACGGGTGGCGGAGAAACTCTGGGGCCAACGTCCTGACTTTC
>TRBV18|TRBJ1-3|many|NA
CASSPRQRLSGNTIYF
TGTGCCAGCTCACCACGACAACGTCTCTCTGGAAACACCATATATTTT